This is a list of T cell receptor beta chains from one sample in a study of CD8+ T cells in alopecia areata. Sequencing used immunoSEQ multiplex PCR; TCRdb keeps in-frame clones, though not all of them. The sample has 150,000 to 250,000 clones; 58% are singletons. The input for sequencing was CD4+ T cells sorted from blood, taken at week 24, from a patient treated with tofacitinib. The receptors were sampled from a human donor with alopecia areata. The CDR3 runs from the conserved cysteine through the conserved F or W. D genes are given only for firm matches. Expanded clones get a size class; other rows say once, few or many, or leave the size out.

>TRBD2|TRBV29-1|.|TRBJ2-7
CSVEDLSGSYYEQYF
TGCAGCGTTGAAGACCTTAGCGGGAGCTACTACGAGCAGTACTTC
>.|TRBV7-2|few|TRBJ2-3
CASSLSDTQYF
TGTGCCAGCAGCTTATCAGATACGCAGTATTTT
>.|TRBV7-2|.|TRBJ1-4
CASSLAGFTNEKLFF
TGTGCCAGCAGCTTAGCGGGGTTTACTAATGAAAAACTGTTTTTT
>TRBD1|TRBV27|.|TRBJ1-1
CASSLADRDTEAFF
TGTGCCAGCAGTTTAGCCGACAGGGACACTGAAGCTTTCTTT
>.|TRBV28|.|TRBJ2-4
CASSRTGTNIQYF
TGTGCCAGCAGCCGCACCGGGACGAACATTCAGTACTTC
>TRBD2|TRBV9|.|TRBJ2-1
CASSPRGAGGSYNEQFF
TGTGCCAGCAGCCCCAGAGGAGCGGGAGGGTCCTACAATGAGCAGTTCTTC
>.|TRBV2|few|TRBJ2-5
CASSGLPGRGETQYF
TGTGCCAGCAGTGGGTTGCCAGGGAGAGGGGAGACCCAGTACTTC
>.|TRBV29-1|.|TRBJ2-7
CSVRGAYEQYF
TGCAGCGTAAGGGGAGCTTACGAGCAGTACTTC
>.|TRBV27|.|TRBJ2-3
CASRPPSLGSTDTQYF
TGTGCCAGCAGGCCTCCTTCCTTAGGGAGCACAGATACGCAGTATTTT
>TRBD2|TRBV15|.|TRBJ2-3
CATSRWRESSDTQYF
TGTGCCACCAGCAGATGGCGGGAGTCCTCAGATACGCAGTATTTT
>.|TRBV4-1|.|TRBJ2-2
CASSQDSGPGELFF
TGCGCCAGCAGCCAAGACTCAGGGCCCGGGGAGCTGTTTTTT
>.|TRBV19|.|TRBJ2-1
CASSIGITHNEQFF
TGTGCCAGTAGTATAGGTATCACACACAATGAGCAGTTCTTC
>TRBD2|TRBV5-6|once|TRBJ2-3
CASSLGLAPDTQYF
TGTGCCAGCAGCTTGGGACTAGCCCCAGATACGCAGTATTTT
>.|TRBV5-1|.|TRBJ2-5
CASSLPGGEETQYF
TGCGCCAGCAGCTTGCCCGGGGGAGAAGAGACCCAGTACTTC
>.|TRBV28|.|TRBJ2-7
CASSPAYEQYF
TGTGCCAGCAGTCCCGCCTACGAGCAGTACTTC
>TRBD2|TRBV25-1|few|TRBJ2-1
CASSERTSGSNEQFF
TGTGCCAGCAGTGAACGGACTAGCGGGAGCAATGAGCAGTTCTTC
>TRBD1|TRBV5-1|.|TRBJ2-7
CASSLEGQGGEQYF
TGCGCCAGCAGCTTGGAAGGACAGGGAGGCGAGCAGTACTTC
>TRBD2|TRBV29-1|.|TRBJ2-1
CSVERGTSEQFF
TGCAGCGTTGAAAGGGGGACTAGCGAGCAGTTCTTC
>.|TRBV7-2|.|TRBJ2-2
CASRDAGSGELFF
TGTGCCAGCAGGGACGCAGGCTCCGGGGAGCTGTTTTTT
>TRBD2|TRBV15|.|TRBJ2-5
CATSRVSGREGETQYF
TGTGCCACCAGCAGAGTTAGCGGGAGGGAGGGGGAGACCCAGTACTTC
>.|TRBV7-9|.|TRBJ2-3
CASTISRLGRTDTQYF
TGTGCCAGCACCATTAGCCGGCTGGGTAGGACAGATACGCAGTATTTT
>.|TRBV6-5|.|TRBJ2-2
CASSRESYTGELFF
TGTGCCAGCAGTCGGGAGTCGTACACCGGGGAGCTGTTTTTT
>.|TRBV5-1|.|TRBJ2-3
CASSSDGGNTDTQYF
TGCGCCAGCAGCTCGGACGGAGGCAACACAGATACGCAGTATTTT
>TRBD2|TRBV5-1|.|TRBJ2-1
CASSAALAGGNDEQFF
TGCGCCAGCAGCGCCGCCCTAGCGGGGGGGAACGATGAGCAGTTCTTC
>.|TRBV29-1|few|TRBJ1-5
CSVAIGEPRSPQHF
TGCAGCGTTGCCATAGGGGAACCCCGGTCGCCCCAGCATTTT
>.|TRBV7-3|.|TRBJ2-2
CASRTGANTGELFF
TGTGCCAGCAGGACAGGAGCAAACACCGGGGAGCTGTTTTTT
>.|TRBV7-2|few|TRBJ2-3
CASTRDGGRTDTQYF
TGTGCCAGCACCCGGGACGGCGGACGCACAGATACGCAGTATTTT
>.|TRBV14|.|TRBJ2-7
CASSQFLGTYEQYF
TGTGCCAGCAGCCAATTTTTGGGCACCTACGAGCAGTACTTC
>.|TRBV25-1|.|TRBJ2-7
CASSDKQDYSYEQYF
TGTGCCAGCAGTGATAAACAGGACTACTCCTACGAGCAGTACTTC
>TRBD1|TRBV5-1|.|TRBJ1-5
CASSSTGVGNQPQHF
TGCGCCAGCAGCTCGACAGGGGTGGGCAATCAGCCCCAGCATTTT
>.|TRBV5-1|.|TRBJ2-2
CASSLDRVTNTGELFF
TGCGCCAGCAGCTTGGACCGGGTCACGAACACCGGGGAGCTGTTTTTT